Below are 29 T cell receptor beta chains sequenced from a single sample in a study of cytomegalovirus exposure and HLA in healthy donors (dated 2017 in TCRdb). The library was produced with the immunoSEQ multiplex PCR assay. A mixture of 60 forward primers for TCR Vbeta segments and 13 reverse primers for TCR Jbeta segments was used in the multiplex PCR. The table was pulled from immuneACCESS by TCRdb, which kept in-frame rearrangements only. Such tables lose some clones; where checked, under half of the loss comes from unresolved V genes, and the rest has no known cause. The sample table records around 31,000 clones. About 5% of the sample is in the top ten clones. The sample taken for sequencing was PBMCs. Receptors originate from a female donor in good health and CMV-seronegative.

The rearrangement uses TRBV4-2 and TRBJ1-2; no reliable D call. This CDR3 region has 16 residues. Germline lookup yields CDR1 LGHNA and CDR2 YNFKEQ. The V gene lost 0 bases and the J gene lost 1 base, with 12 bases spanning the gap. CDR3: CASSQDATVLNYGYTF. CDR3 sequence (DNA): TGTGCCAGCAGCCAAGATGCAACAGTACTTAACTATGGCTACACCTTC.

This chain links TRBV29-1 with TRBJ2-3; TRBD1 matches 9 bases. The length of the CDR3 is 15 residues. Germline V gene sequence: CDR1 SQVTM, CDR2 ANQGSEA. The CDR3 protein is CSLHSGTGRFDTQYF. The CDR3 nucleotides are TGCAGTCTCCATTCCGGGACAGGGAGATTTGATACGCAGTATTTT.

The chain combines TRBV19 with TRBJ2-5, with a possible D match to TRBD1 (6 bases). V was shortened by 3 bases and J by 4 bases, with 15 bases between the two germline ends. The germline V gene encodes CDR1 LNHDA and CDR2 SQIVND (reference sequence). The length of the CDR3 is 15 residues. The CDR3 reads CASSMADSVTETQYF. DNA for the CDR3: TGTGCCAGTAGTATGGCGGACAGTGTCACAGAGACCCAGTACTTC.

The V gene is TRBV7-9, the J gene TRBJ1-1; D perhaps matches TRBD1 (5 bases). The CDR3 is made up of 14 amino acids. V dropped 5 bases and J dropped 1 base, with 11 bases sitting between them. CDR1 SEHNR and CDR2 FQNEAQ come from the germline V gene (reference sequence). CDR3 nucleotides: TGTGCCAGCAGCCTCGGACAACAGAACACTGAAGCTTTCTTT. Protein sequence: CASSLGQQNTEAFF. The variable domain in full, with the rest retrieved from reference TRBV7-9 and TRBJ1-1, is DTGVSQNPRHKITKRGQNVTFRCDPISEHNRLYWYRQTLGQGPEFLTYFQNEAQLEKSRLLSDRFSAERPKGSFSTLEIQRTEQGDSAMYLCASSLGQQNTEAFFGQGTRLTVV.

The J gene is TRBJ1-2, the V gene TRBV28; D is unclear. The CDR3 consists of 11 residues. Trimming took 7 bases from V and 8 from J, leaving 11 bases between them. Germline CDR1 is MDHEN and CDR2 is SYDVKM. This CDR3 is CASITTGGYTF. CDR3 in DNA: TGTGCCAGCATCACAACGGGGGGCTACACCTTC.

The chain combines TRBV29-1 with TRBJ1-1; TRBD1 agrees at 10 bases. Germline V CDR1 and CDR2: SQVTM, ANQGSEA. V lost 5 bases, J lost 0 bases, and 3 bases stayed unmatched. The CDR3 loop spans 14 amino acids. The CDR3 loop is CSVFDRGLNTEAFF. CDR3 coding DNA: TGCAGCGTTTTTGACAGGGGGCTGAACACTGAAGCTTTCTTT. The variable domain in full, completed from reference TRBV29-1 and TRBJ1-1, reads SAVISQKPSRDICQRGTSLTIQCQVDSQVTMMFWYRQQPGQSLTLIATANQGSEATYESGFVIDKFPISRPNLTFSTLTVSNMSPEDSSIYLCSVFDRGLNTEAFFGQGTRLTVV.

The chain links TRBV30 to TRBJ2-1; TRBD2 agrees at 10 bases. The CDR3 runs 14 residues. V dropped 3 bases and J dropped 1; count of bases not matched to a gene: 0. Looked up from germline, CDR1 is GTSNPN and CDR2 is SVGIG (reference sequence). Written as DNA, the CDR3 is TGTGCCTGGAGGGGACTAGCGTCCTACAATGAGCAGTTCTTC. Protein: CAWRGLASYNEQFF.

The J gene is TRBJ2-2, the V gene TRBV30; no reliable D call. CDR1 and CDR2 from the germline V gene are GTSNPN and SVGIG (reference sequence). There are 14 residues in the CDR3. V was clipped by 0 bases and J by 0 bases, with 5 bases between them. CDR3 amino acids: CAWSVQPNTGELFF. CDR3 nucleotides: TGTGCCTGGAGTGTACAACCGAACACCGGGGAGCTGTTTTTT.

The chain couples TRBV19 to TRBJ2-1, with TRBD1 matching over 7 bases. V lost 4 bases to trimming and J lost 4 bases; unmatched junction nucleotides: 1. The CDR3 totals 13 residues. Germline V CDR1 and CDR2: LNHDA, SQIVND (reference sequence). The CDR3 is CASSTGQYNEQFF. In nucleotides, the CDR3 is TGTGCCAGTAGTACGGGACAGTACAATGAGCAGTTCTTC.

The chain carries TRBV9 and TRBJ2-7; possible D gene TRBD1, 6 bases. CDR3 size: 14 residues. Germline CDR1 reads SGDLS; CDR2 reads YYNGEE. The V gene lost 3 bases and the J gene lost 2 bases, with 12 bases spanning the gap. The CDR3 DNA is TGTGCCAGCAGCGAGGGGGACGGACCCTACGAGCAGTACTTC. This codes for CASSEGDGPYEQYF.

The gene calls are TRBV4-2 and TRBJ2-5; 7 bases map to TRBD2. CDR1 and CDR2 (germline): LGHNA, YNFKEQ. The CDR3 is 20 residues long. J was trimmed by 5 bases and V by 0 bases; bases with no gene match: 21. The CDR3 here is CASSQDPAGLLSGSPETQYF. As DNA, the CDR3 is TGTGCCAGCAGCCAAGATCCAGCGGGGCTCCTTTCTGGCTCGCCCGAGACCCAGTACTTC.

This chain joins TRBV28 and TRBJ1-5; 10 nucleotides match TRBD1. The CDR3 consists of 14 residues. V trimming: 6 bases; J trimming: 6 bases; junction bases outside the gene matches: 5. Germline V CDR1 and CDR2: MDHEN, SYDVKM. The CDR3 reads CASRYRQGAQPQHF. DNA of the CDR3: TGTGCCAGCAGGTATAGACAGGGGGCTCAGCCCCAGCATTTT.

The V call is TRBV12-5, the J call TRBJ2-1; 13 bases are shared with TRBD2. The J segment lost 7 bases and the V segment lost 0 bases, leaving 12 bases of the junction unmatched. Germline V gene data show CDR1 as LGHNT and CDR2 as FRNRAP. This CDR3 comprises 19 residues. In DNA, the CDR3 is TGTGCTAGTGGTTTGGTGGGGGTGACCGGGACTAGCGGGGTAAATGAGCAGTTCTTC. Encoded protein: CASGLVGVTGTSGVNEQFF.

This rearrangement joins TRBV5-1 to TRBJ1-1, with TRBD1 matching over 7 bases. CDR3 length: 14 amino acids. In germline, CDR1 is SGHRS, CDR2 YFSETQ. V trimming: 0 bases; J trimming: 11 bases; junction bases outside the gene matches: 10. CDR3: CASSLGFGQAGAFF. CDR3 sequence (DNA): TGCGCCAGCAGCTTGGGCTTCGGACAGGCCGGGGCTTTCTTT.

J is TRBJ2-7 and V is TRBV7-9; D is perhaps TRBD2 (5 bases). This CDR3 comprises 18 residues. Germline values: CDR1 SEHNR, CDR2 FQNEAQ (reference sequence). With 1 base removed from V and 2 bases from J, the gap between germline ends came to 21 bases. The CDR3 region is CASSLVGLIIPSAYEQYF. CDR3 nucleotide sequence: TGTGCCAGCAGCTTAGTTGGACTCATAATACCAAGCGCCTACGAGCAGTACTTC. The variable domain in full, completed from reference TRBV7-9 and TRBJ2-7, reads DTGVSQNPRHKITKRGQNVTFRCDPISEHNRLYWYRQTLGQGPEFLTYFQNEAQLEKSRLLSDRFSAERPKGSFSTLEIQRTEQGDSAMYLCASSLVGLIIPSAYEQYFGPGTRLTVT.

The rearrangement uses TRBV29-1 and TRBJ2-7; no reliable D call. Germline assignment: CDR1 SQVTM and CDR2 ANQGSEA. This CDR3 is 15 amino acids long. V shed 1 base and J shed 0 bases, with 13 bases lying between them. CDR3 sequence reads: CSVEALVTSSYEQYF. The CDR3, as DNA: TGCAGCGTTGAAGCCCTAGTTACGAGCTCCTACGAGCAGTACTTC.

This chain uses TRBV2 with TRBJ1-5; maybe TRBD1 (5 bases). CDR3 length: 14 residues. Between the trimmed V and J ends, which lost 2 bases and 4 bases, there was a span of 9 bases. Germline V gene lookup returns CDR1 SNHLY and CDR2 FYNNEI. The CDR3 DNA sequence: TGTGCCAGCAGTGAAAAGGGGCCGAATCAGCCCCAGCATTTT. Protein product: CASSEKGPNQPQHF.

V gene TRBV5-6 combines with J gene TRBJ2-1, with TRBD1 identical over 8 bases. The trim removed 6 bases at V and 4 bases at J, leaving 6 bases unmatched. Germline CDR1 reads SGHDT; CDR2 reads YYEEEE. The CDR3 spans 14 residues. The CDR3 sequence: CASIPRDRYNEQFF. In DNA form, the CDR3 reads TGTGCCAGCATTCCCCGGGACAGGTACAATGAGCAGTTCTTC.

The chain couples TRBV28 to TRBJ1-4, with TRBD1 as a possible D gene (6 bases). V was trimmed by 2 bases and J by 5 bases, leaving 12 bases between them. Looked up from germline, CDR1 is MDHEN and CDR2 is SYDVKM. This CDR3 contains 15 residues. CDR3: CASSLQWGTNEKLFF. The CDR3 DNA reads TGTGCCAGCAGTTTACAGTGGGGGACAAATGAAAAACTGTTTTTT.

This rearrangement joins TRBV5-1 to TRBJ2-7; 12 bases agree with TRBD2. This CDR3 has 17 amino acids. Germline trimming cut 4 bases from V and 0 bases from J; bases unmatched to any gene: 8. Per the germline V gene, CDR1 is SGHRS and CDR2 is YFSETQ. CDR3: CASSTTPTSGGSYEQYF. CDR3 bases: TGCGCCAGCAGCACGACGCCGACTAGCGGGGGCTCCTACGAGCAGTACTTC.

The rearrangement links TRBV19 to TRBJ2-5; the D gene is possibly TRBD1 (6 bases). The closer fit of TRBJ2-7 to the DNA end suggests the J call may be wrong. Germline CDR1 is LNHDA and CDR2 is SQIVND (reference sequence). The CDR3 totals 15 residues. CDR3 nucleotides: TGTGCCAGTAGACTTGGCACAGGGTCATCCTACGAGCAGTACTTC. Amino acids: CASRLGTGSSYEQYF.

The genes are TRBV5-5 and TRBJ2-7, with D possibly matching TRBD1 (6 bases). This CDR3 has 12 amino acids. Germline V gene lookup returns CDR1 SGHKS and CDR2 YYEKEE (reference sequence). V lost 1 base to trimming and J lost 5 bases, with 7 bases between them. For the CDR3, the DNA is TGTGCCAGCAGCTTGACAGGGAACGAGCAGTACTTC. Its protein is CASSLTGNEQYF.

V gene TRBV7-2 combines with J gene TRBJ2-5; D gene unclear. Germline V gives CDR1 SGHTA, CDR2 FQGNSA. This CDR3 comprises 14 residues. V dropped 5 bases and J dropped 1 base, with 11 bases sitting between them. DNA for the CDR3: TGTGCCAGCAGCCCACAGATATTCCAAGAGACCCAGTACTTC. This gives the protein CASSPQIFQETQYF.

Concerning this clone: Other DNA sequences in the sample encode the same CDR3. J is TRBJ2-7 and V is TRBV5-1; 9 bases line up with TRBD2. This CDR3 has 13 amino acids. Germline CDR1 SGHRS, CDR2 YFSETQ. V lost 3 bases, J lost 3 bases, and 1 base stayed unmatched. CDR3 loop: CASSSTSGYEQYF. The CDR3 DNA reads TGCGCCAGCAGCTCGACTAGCGGCTACGAGCAGTACTTC. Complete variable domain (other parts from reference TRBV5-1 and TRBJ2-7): KAGVTQTPRYLIKTRGQQVTLSCSPISGHRSVSWYQQTPGQGLQFLFEYFSETQRNKGNFPGRFSGRQFSNSRSEMNVSTLELGDSALYLCASSSTSGYEQYFGPGTRLTVT.

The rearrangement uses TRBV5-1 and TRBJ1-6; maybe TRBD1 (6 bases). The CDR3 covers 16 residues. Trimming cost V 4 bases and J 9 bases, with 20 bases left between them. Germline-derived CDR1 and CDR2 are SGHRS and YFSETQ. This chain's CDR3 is CASSLRDTEKGSPLHF. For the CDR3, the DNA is TGCGCCAGCAGCCTCCGGGACACGGAAAAGGGTTCACCCCTCCACTTT.

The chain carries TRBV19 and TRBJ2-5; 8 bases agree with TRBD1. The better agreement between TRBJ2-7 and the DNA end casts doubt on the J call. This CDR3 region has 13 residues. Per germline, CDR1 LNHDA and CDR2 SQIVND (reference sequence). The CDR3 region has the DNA TGTGCCAGTTCTATAGACAGGGGCTACGAGCAGTACTTC. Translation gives CASSIDRGYEQYF.

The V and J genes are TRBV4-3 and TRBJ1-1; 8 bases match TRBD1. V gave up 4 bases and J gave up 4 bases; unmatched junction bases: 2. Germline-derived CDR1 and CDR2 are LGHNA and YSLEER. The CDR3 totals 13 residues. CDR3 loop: CASSLTGGTEAFF. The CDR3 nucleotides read TGCGCCAGCAGCCTTACAGGGGGCACTGAAGCTTTCTTT.

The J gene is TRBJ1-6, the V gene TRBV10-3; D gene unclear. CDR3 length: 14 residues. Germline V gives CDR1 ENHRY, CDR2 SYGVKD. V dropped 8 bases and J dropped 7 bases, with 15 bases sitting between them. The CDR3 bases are TGTGCCATCGCTAGCGTAGGGTTGAATTCACCCCTCCACTTT. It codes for CAIASVGLNSPLHF.

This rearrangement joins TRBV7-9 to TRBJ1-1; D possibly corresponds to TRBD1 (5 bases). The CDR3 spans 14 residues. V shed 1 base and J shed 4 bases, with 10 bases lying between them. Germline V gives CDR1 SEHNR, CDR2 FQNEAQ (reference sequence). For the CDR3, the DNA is TGTGCCAGCAGCTTAGTAGACAGTAGCACTGAAGCTTTCTTT. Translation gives CASSLVDSSTEAFF.